The 5 T cell receptor beta chains listed next were all sequenced from one sample in a study of metastatic and nonmetastatic thyroid tumors. Thyroid surgery was preceded by no treatment in any patient. TCRdb re-clonotyped the PCR reads via MiXCR. The sample lists 4,500 to 5,000 clones, around a sixth seen once, with roughly 17% in the top ten. The sequenced material came from adjacent normal tissue. The receptors stem from a female donor with papillary thyroid cancer or a benign thyroid nodule (not recorded which). Some clones in this sample may be carry-over from other donors' samples.

V and J are TRBV6-1 and TRBJ1-2; no definite D call. This CDR3 region has 13 residues. The V gene's germline CDR1 is MNHNS and CDR2 SASEGT. Trimming pared 6 bases from V and 3 bases from J, leaving 11 bases between. As DNA, the CDR3 is TGTGCCAGCAGCTCACCAAGCGACTATGGCTACACCTTC. This translates into CASSSPSDYGYTF.

This clone is a singleton in its sample. The junction differs from germline at one of its ends, possibly a read error. The rearrangement links TRBV7-2 to TRBJ1-5; 9 positions match TRBD1. The CDR3 has 14 amino acids. The V gene's germline CDR1 is SGHTA and CDR2 FQGNSA. CDR3 nucleotides: TGTGCCAGTAGCCCCGGACAGGGGAATCAGCACCAGCATTTT. This translates into CASSPGQGNQHQHF.

In its sample, this clone is medium-sized. The chain employs TRBV15 and TRBJ1-1; no clear D. The germline V and J ends were trimmed by 0 bases and 12 bases, with 17 bases remaining between them. Germline V gene sequence: CDR1 LNHNV, CDR2 YYDKDF (reference sequence). CDR3 length: 14 residues. The CDR3 bases are TGTGCCACCAGCAGAGATGAGCTCGTGGTCAGATCTTTCTTT. It encodes CATSRDELVVRSFF.

This clone is labeled as medium-sized. The chain combines TRBV10-2 with TRBJ2-2; D is perhaps TRBD2 (6 bases). The CDR3 runs 15 residues. The V end was cut by 2 bases, the J end by 3 bases, with 10 bases between. Germline loops: CDR1 WSHSY, CDR2 SAAADI. CDR3 DNA sequence: TGCGCCAGCAGTGAGGGGGCGGGGTACACCGGGGAGCTGTTTTTT. Amino acid sequence: CASSEGAGYTGELFF.

This clone is medium-sized in the sample. This chain joins TRBV29-1 and TRBJ1-2; 9 positions match TRBD1. The J segment lost 3 bases and the V segment lost 6 bases, leaving 2 bases of the junction unmatched. This CDR3 contains 12 residues. Per germline, CDR1 SQVTM and CDR2 ANQGSEA. CDR3 in DNA: TGCAGCGTAAGGACAGGGGACTATGGCTACACCTTC. It specifies CSVRTGDYGYTF.